This T cell receptor (beta chain) was sequenced for a study of blood T cell repertoires in COVID-19. Study summary: Samples came from the United States, Italy and Spain, spanning acute and convalescent COVID-19. T cells, B-cell-depleted T cells, or PBMCs provided the cDNA or gDNA that served as material.

Only one count was recorded for this clone. Original processing methods: Using reference gene primer amplification, nucleated cell counts were estimated. The assay was immunoSEQ multiplex PCR, and TCRdb's table has in-frame clones only and misses some. D and trimming were read from the DNA, whereas the V and J calls and clone size are those reported in that table. This sample has 220,000 or so clones, with about 85% found just once. The receptor was derived from a man aged 30 to 39 with active or convalescent COVID-19. The material sequenced was peripheral blood.

The CDR3 loop reads CASSYRWETQYF. The CDR3 bases are TGTGCCAGCAGTTATCGGTGGGAGACCCAGTACTTC. This sequence joins TRBV6-2 or TRBV6-3 and TRBJ2-5; D gene ambiguous. This CDR3 has 12 amino acids. Trimming pared 3 bases from V and 5 bases from J, leaving 7 bases between. Germline V gene sequence: CDR1 MNHEY, CDR2 SVGEGT.